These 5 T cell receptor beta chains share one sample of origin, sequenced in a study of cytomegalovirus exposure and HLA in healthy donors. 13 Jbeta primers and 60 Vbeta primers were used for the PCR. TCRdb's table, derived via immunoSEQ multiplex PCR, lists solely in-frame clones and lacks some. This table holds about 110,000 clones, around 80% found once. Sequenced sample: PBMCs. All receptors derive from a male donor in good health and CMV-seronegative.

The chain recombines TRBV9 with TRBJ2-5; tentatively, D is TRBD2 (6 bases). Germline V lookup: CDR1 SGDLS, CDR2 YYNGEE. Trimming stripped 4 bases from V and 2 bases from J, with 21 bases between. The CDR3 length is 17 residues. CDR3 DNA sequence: TGTGCCAGCAGCCCTCGGGGAAATAGCGGACCACAAGAGACCCAGTACTTC. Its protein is CASSPRGNSGPQETQYF.

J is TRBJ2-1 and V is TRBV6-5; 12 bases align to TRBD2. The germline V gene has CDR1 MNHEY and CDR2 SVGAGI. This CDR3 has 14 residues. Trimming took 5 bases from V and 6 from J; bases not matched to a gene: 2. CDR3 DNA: TGTGCCAGCAGTAGGGGACTAGCGGGCAATGAGCAGTTCTTC. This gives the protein CASSRGLAGNEQFF.

Here the CDR3 reads CASTDRQGDYEQYF. CDR3 DNA sequence: TGTGCCAGCACCGATCGACAGGGGGACTACGAGCAGTACTTC. The chain uses TRBV28 and TRBJ2-7; TRBD1 matches 9 bases. CDR3 length equals 14 residues. The J segment lost 3 bases and the V segment lost 7 bases, leaving 7 bases of the junction unmatched. In germline, CDR1 is MDHEN, CDR2 SYDVKM.

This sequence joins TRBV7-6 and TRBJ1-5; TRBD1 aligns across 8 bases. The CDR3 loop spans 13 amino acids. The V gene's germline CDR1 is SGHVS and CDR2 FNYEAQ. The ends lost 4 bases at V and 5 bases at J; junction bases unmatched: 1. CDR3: CASSSDRDQPQHF. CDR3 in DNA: TGTGCCAGCAGCTCGGACAGGGATCAGCCCCAGCATTTT.

Here the CDR3 reads CASSSYSGQVYNEQFF. Here the CDR3 DNA reads TGTGCCAGCAGCTCCTACTCAGGACAGGTCTACAATGAGCAGTTCTTC. This chain joins TRBV5-4 and TRBJ2-1; TRBD1 aligns across 7 bases. Trimming removed 3 bases from V and 3 bases from J; junction bases left unmatched: 9. Germline V gene sequence: CDR1 SGHNT, CDR2 YYREEE (reference sequence). The CDR3 contains 16 residues.